These T cell receptor beta chains were read from a single sample in a study of blood T cell repertoires in COVID-19. Measured with immunoSEQ multiplex PCR; TCRdb has only the in-frame clones, and not every one. The table has some 42,000 clones, almost 95% seen once. Sequenced input: peripheral blood. These receptors were collected from a man aged 45-60 years with active COVID-19. The CDR3 runs from the conserved cysteine through the conserved F or W. D genes are given only for firm matches. For some rows the clone size is stated as once, few or many, or as a class when expanded; others skip it.

abundance: -
d_gene: TRBD1
v_gene: TRBV27
j_gene: TRBJ1-3
CDR3aa: CASSPDRAQSGNTIYF
CDR3nt: TGTGCCAGCAGCCCGGACAGGGCCCAGTCTGGAAACACCATATATTTT

abundance: -
d_gene: -
v_gene: TRBV6-5
j_gene: TRBJ1-5
CDR3aa: CASRPSYSNQPQHF
CDR3nt: TGTGCCAGCAGGCCCAGTTATAGCAATCAGCCCCAGCATTTT

abundance: -
d_gene: -
v_gene: TRBV7-9
j_gene: TRBJ1-2
CDR3aa: CASSPPGSQFYGYTF
CDR3nt: TGTGCCAGCAGCCCCCCTGGGAGCCAATTCTATGGCTACACCTTC

abundance: -
d_gene: -
v_gene: TRBV10-1
j_gene: TRBJ2-7
CDR3aa: CASSVTSSGTLYEQYF
CDR3nt: TGCGCCAGCTCCGTGACCAGTAGCGGAACCCTTTACGAGCAGTACTTC

abundance: -
d_gene: TRBD2
v_gene: TRBV5-4
j_gene: TRBJ2-1
CDR3aa: CASSLGLAGSNEQFF
CDR3nt: TGTGCCAGCAGCCTCGGACTAGCGGGGAGCAATGAGCAGTTCTTC

abundance: -
d_gene: TRBD1
v_gene: TRBV28
j_gene: TRBJ1-1
CDR3aa: CASSFAGTENTEAFF
CDR3nt: TGTGCCAGCAGTTTCGCCGGGACAGAGAACACTGAAGCTTTCTTT

abundance: once
d_gene: TRBD1
v_gene: TRBV6-5
j_gene: TRBJ1-6
CDR3aa: CASSVDRVDSPLHF
CDR3nt: TGTGCCAGCAGCGTGGACAGGGTTGATTCACCCCTCCACTTT

abundance: -
d_gene: TRBD1
v_gene: TRBV2
j_gene: TRBJ2-5
CDR3aa: CASSGGTGIETQYF
CDR3nt: TGTGCCAGCAGTGGGGGGACAGGGATAGAGACCCAGTACTTC

abundance: -
d_gene: TRBD1
v_gene: TRBV27
j_gene: TRBJ1-2
CDR3aa: CASSTRTGDGYTF
CDR3nt: TGTGCCAGCAGCACCCGGACAGGGGATGGCTACACCTTC

abundance: few
d_gene: -
v_gene: TRBV29-1
j_gene: TRBJ1-1
CDR3aa: CSVHRENTEAFF
CDR3nt: TGCAGCGTTCACAGGGAGAACACTGAAGCTTTCTTT

abundance: -
d_gene: -
v_gene: TRBV7-8
j_gene: TRBJ1-3
CDR3aa: CASSLNPMGPNSGNTIYF
CDR3nt: TGTGCCAGCAGCTTGAATCCGATGGGGCCCAACTCTGGAAACACCATATATTTT

abundance: -
d_gene: TRBD1
v_gene: TRBV7-2
j_gene: TRBJ2-2
CDR3aa: CASTFTGTANTGELFF
CDR3nt: TGTGCCAGCACCTTTACCGGGACAGCGAACACCGGGGAGCTGTTTTTT

abundance: once
d_gene: TRBD1
v_gene: TRBV28
j_gene: TRBJ2-4
CDR3aa: CASSLLDRGGIQYF
CDR3nt: TGTGCCAGCAGTTTGCTTGACAGGGGAGGCATTCAGTACTTC

abundance: -
d_gene: TRBD1
v_gene: TRBV5-1
j_gene: TRBJ2-7
CDR3aa: CASSPGTGGTEQYF
CDR3nt: TGCGCCAGCAGCCCTGGGACAGGGGGCACCGAGCAGTACTTC

abundance: -
d_gene: -
v_gene: TRBV18
j_gene: TRBJ2-1
CDR3aa: CASSLGSSYNEQFF
CDR3nt: TGTGCCAGCTCACTCGGTAGCTCCTACAATGAGCAGTTCTTC

abundance: -
d_gene: TRBD1
v_gene: TRBV11-2
j_gene: TRBJ1-1
CDR3aa: CASSQDRGRLKAFF
CDR3nt: TGTGCCAGCAGCCAAGACAGGGGGCGGCTGAAAGCTTTCTTT

abundance: -
d_gene: -
v_gene: TRBV11-2
j_gene: TRBJ2-3
CDR3aa: CASILGGSTDTQYF
CDR3nt: TGTGCCAGCATCCTCGGGGGTTCGACAGATACGCAGTATTTT

abundance: -
d_gene: -
v_gene: TRBV5-1
j_gene: TRBJ2-7
CDR3aa: CASSLGAGLSYEQYF
CDR3nt: TGCGCCAGCAGCTTGGGGGCGGGACTCTCCTACGAGCAGTACTTC

abundance: -
d_gene: -
v_gene: TRBV5-6
j_gene: TRBJ2-3
CDR3aa: CASSSLGGAKGDTQYF
CDR3nt: TGTGCCAGCAGCTCTTTAGGAGGGGCGAAGGGAGATACGCAGTATTTT

abundance: -
d_gene: TRBD2
v_gene: TRBV11-2
j_gene: TRBJ2-3
CDR3aa: CASSVAGERADTQYF
CDR3nt: TGTGCCAGCAGCGTTGCGGGAGAACGGGCAGATACGCAGTATTTT